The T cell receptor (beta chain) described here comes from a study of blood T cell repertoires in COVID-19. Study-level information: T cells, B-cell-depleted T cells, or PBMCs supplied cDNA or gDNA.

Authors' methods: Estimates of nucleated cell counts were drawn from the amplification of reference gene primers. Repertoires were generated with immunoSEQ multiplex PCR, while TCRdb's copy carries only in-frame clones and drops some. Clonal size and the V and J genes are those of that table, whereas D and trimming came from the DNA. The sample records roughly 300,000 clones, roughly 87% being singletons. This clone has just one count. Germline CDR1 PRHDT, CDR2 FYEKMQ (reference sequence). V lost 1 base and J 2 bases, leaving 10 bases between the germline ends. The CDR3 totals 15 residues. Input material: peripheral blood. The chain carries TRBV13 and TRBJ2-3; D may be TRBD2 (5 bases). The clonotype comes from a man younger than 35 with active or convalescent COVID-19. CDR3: CASSLAGNFTDTQYF. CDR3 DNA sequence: TGTGCCAGCAGCTTAGCGGGGAACTTCACAGATACGCAGTATTTT.